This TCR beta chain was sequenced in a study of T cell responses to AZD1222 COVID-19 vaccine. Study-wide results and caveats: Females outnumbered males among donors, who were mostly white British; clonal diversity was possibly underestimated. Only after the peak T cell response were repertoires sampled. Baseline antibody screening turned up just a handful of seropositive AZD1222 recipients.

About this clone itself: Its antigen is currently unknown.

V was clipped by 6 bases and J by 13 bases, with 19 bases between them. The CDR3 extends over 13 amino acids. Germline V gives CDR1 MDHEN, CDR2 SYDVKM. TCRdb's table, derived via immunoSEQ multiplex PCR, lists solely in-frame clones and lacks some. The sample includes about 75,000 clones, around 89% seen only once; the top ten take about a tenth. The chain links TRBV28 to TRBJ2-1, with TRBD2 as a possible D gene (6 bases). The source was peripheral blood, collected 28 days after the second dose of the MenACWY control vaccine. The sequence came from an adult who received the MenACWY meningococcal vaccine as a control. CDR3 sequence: CASSPYRDLDQFF. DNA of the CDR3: TGTGCCAGCAGCCCATACCGGGACTTGGACCAGTTCTTC. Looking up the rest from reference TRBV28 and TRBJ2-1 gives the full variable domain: DVKVTQSSRYLVKRTGEKVFLECVQDMDHENMFWYRQDPGLGLRLIYFSYDVKMKEKGDIPEGYSVSREKKERFSLILESASTNQTSMYLCASSPYRDLDQFFGPGTRLTVL.